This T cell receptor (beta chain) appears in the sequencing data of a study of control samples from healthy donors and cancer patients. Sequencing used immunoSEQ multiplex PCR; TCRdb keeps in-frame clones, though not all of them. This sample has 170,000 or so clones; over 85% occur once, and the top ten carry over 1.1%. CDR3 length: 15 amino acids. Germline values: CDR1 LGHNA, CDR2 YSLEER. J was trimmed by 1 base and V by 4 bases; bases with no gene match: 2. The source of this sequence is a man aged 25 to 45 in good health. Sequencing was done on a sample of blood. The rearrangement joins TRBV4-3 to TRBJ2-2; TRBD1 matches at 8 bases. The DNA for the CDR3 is TGCGCCAGCAGCCCCGGACAGGGGAACACCGGGGAGCTGTTTTTT. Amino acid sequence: CASSPGQGNTGELFF.